The clone carrying this T cell receptor beta chain has more than one count but fewer than ten. Treatment of the sample: oral pan-JAK inhibitor, 5-10 mg twice daily. The CDR3 covers 13 residues. Germline V CDR1 and CDR2: SQVTM, ANQGSEA. V lost 2 bases to trimming and J lost 0 bases, with 7 bases between them. RNA was extracted and reverse transcribed into cDNA as the sequencing template. The data were produced by immunoSEQ multiplex PCR, yet TCRdb's version contains in-frame clones alone and is incomplete. The sample holds over 95,000 clones, roughly 56% seen once. This entry belongs to a study of CD8+ T cells in alopecia areata.

Material: CD4+ T cells sorted from blood, obtained at week 24, from a patient treated with tofacitinib. The gene calls are TRBV29-1 and TRBJ1-1; D uncertain. This TCR derives from a human donor with alopecia areata. This CDR3 reads CSVENSMNTEAFF. CDR3 DNA: TGCAGCGTTGAAAATAGCATGAACACTGAAGCTTTCTTT.